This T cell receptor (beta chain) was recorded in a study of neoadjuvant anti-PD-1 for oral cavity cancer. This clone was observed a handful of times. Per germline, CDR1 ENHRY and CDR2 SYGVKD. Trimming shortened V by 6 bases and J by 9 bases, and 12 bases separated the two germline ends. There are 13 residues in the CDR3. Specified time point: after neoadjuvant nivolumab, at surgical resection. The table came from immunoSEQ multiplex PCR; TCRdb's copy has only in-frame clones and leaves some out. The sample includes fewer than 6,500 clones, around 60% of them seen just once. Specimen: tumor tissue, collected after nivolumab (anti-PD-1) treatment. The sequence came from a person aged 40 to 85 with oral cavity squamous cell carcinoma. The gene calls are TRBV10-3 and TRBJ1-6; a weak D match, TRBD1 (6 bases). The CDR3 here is CAISPGQTSPLHF. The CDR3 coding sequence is TGTGCCATCAGCCCCGGACAGACTTCACCCCTCCACTTT.